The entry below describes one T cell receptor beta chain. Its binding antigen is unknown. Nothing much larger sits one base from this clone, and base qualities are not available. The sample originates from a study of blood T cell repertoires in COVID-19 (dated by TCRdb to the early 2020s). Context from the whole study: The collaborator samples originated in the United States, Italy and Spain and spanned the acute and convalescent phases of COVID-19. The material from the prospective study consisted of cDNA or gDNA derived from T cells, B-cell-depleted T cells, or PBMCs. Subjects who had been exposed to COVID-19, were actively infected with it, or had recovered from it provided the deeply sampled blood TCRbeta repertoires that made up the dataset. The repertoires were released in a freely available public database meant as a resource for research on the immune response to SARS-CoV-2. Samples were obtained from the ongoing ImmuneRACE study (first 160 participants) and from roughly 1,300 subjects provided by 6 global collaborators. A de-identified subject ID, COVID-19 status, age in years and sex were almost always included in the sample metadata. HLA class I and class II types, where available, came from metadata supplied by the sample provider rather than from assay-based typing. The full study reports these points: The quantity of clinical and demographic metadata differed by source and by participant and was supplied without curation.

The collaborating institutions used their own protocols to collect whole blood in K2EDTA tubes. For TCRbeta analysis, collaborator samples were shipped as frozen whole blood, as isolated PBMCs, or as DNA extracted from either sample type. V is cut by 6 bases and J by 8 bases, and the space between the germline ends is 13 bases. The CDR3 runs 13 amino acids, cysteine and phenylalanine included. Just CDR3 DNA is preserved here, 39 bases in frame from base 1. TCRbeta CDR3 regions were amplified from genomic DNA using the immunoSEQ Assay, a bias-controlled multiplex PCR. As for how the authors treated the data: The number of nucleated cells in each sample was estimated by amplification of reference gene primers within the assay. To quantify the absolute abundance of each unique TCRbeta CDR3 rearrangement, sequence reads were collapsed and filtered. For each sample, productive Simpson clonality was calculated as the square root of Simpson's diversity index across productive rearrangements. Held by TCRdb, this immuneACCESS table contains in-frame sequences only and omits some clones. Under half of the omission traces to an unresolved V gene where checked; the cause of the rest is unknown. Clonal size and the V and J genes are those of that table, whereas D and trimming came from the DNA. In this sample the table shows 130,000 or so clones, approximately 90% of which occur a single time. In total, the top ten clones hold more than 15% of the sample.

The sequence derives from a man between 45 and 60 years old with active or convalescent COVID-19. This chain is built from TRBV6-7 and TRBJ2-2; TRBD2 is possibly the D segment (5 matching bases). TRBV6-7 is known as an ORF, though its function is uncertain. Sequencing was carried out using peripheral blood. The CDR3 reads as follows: CASRLGHLGELFF. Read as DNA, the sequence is TGTGCCAGCAGACTAGGTCACTTGGGGGAGCTGTTTTTT.